This TCR beta chain was documented in a study of blood T cell repertoires in COVID-19. Turning to the study itself: Whether acute or convalescent, the COVID-19 samples came from the United States, Italy and Spain. Nucleic acid was either cDNA or gDNA, and it came from T cells, B-cell-depleted T cells, or PBMCs.

CDR1 is MNHEY, CDR2 SVGAGI, per germline. This CDR3 is built from 16 residues. Trimming cost V 4 bases and J 3 bases; bases outside gene matches: 11. As originally analysed: Estimation of nucleated cell counts relied on the amplification of reference gene primers. The repertoire was sequenced with immunoSEQ multiplex PCR; TCRdb's copy has only in-frame clones and lacks some. V, J and clone size were drawn from that table, and D and trimming were deduced from the DNA. The table lists around 78,000 clones, 88% of them singletons. V usage is TRBV6-5 and J usage is TRBJ2-5; 7 bases line up with TRBD1. The source of this sequence is a human donor in a cohort sampled during active COVID-19. Sequencing was carried out using peripheral blood. DNA of the CDR3: TGTGCCAGCAGTTTTTCCCCGGGACAGCAAAAAGAGACCCAGTACTTC. Translated: CASSFSPGQQKETQYF.